Sequencing of this T cell receptor (beta chain) was carried out in a study of blood T cells in healthy people across ages. V was clipped by 4 bases and J by 0 bases, with 15 bases between them. Germline-derived CDR1 and CDR2 are MGHRA and YSYEKL. The CDR3 spans 16 residues. Combining a sample-barcoded 5' primer with a J-beta primer mix, a second PCR ran for about 6 to 11 cycles. TCRdb reprocessed the 5' RACE reads with MiXCR, giving one entry per CDR3 protein. The sample lists roughly 900,000 distinct CDR3 sequences, roughly 43% occurring once. What was sequenced was blood. The origin of this receptor is a man aged 30 to 45 in good health. The chain recombines TRBV4-1 with TRBJ1-1; D perhaps matches TRBD1 (6 bases). CDR3 bases: TGCGCCAGCAGCCGAACTCTGGGACAAGTGAACACTGAAGCTTTCTTT. Amino acid sequence: CASSRTLGQVNTEAFF.